One sample yielded the 20 T cell receptor beta chains listed below, sequenced in a study of T-cell reconstitution after alpha-beta-depleted transplantation in children. Unique molecular identifiers were built into the TCRbeta library. TCRdb itself ran the PCR reads through MiXCR, one entry per CDR3 protein. This sample has 700,000 to 850,000 distinct CDR3 sequences, with approximately 15% found just once. Sequencing was performed on PBMCs, mostly from graft donor cells, taken 360 days after TCRalphabeta/CD19-depleted stem cell transplant. All receptors come from a male patient younger than 18 who had a stem cell transplant for acute lymphoblastic leukemia, so the T cells may come from the graft donor.

The chain uses TRBV20-1 and TRBJ1-6; possible D gene TRBD1, 5 bases. Trimming removed 7 bases at V and 6 bases at J, with 16 bases between. CDR3 length equals 14 residues. Germline V CDR1 and CDR2: DFQATT, SNEGSKA (reference sequence). The CDR3 here is CSVSRTRSNSPLHF. The CDR3 DNA is TGCAGTGTTTCGAGGACACGGAGTAATTCACCCCTCCACTTT.

This clonotype has only a few counts. The chain combines TRBV3-1 with TRBJ2-1, with 11 bases lining up with TRBD2. Germline V gene lookup returns CDR1 LGHDT and CDR2 YNNKEL (reference sequence). Germline trimming cut 4 bases from V and 4 bases from J; bases unmatched to any gene: 6. The CDR3 covers 16 residues. CDR3 protein: CASSLQGLAVYNEQFF. CDR3 nucleotides: TGTGCCAGCAGCCTACAGGGACTAGCGGTATACAATGAGCAGTTCTTC.

This clonotype has only a few counts. The V and J genes are TRBV5-1 and TRBJ2-7; perhaps TRBD2 as D (6 bases). The CDR3 consists of 14 residues. Trimming removed 0 bases at V and 5 bases at J, with 12 bases between. Germline V CDR1 and CDR2: SGHRS, YFSETQ. CDR3 nucleotide sequence: TGCGCCAGCAGCTTGGGTGGTAGCGGACACGAGCAGTACTTC. Translating it yields CASSLGGSGHEQYF. The variable domain in full, with the rest retrieved from reference TRBV5-1 and TRBJ2-7, is KAGVTQTPRYLIKTRGQQVTLSCSPISGHRSVSWYQQTPGQGLQFLFEYFSETQRNKGNFPGRFSGRQFSNSRSEMNVSTLELGDSALYLCASSLGGSGHEQYFGPGTRLTVT.

The chain employs TRBV3-1 and TRBJ1-6; a weak D match, TRBD1 (5 bases). This CDR3 has 12 residues. Trimming shortened V by 2 bases and J by 10 bases, and 6 bases separated the two germline ends. Per germline, CDR1 LGHDT and CDR2 YNNKEL (reference sequence). The CDR3 DNA reads TGTGCCAGCAGCCAACAGGGCTCACCCCTCCACTTT. Amino acids: CASSQQGSPLHF.

This clonotype came up a few times. The chain combines TRBV12-3 or TRBV12-4 with TRBJ2-1; 12 bases line up with TRBD2. CDR3 length equals 14 residues. With V trimmed by 6 bases and J by 6 bases, 3 bases remained unmatched. CDR3 in DNA: TGTGCCAGCAGGCTAGCGGGAGGGGCCAATGAGCAGTTCTTC. Translated, it gives CASRLAGGANEQFF.

This clonotype was seen a few times. The rearrangement links TRBV15 to TRBJ1-4, with 10 bases that match TRBD1. CDR1 and CDR2 (germline): LNHNV, YYDKDF (reference sequence). The CDR3 length is 15 residues. V lost 1 base to trimming and J lost 16 bases; unmatched junction nucleotides: 12. For the CDR3, the DNA is TGTGCCACCAGCAGAGCCGGGACAGGGGCGCTTGGTCGGTTTTTT. It translates to CATSRAGTGALGRFF.

The table lists this clonotype with many counts. The chain recombines TRBV20-1 with TRBJ2-3, with TRBD2 identical over 10 bases. Looked up from germline, CDR1 is DFQATT and CDR2 is SNEGSKA (reference sequence). V lost 8 bases and J lost 7; bases outside the gene matches: 12. The CDR3 contains 14 residues. The CDR3 region is CSTRTSGGPHTQYF. The CDR3, as DNA: TGCAGTACCAGGACTAGCGGAGGGCCCCATACGCAGTATTTT.

As DNA, the CDR3 is TGCGCCAGCAGCGCTTGGGTCTCTAGGAGGCTGAACTATGGCTACACCTTC. As protein: CASSAWVSRRLNYGYTF. The chain is built from TRBV5-1 and TRBJ1-2; no firm D call. Germline V CDR1 and CDR2: SGHRS, YFSETQ. V was trimmed by 4 bases and J by 2 bases, leaving 21 bases between them. CDR3 length equals 17 residues.

This clonotype was observed a handful of times. CDR3: CASSGGGGQGAFYEQYF. DNA for the CDR3: TGTGCCAGCAGCGGGGGAGGGGGACAGGGGGCCTTCTACGAGCAGTACTTC. The J gene is TRBJ2-7, the V gene TRBV9; 12 bases align to TRBD1. J was trimmed by 3 bases and V by 3 bases; bases with no gene match: 10. CDR1 is SGDLS, CDR2 YYNGEE, per germline. This CDR3 is 17 amino acids long.

The V call is TRBV5-5, the J call TRBJ1-4, with D perhaps matching TRBD1 (5 bases). The CDR3 loop spans 15 amino acids. The germline V gene encodes CDR1 SGHKS and CDR2 YYEKEE (reference sequence). The V and J ends lost 0 bases and 1 base respectively, with 7 bases between them. CDR3 residues: CASSLVGVTNEKLFF. CDR3 DNA: TGTGCCAGCAGCTTGGTGGGGGTAACTAATGAAAAACTGTTTTTT.

The gene calls are TRBV18 and TRBJ2-5; TRBD1 aligns across 9 bases. With 4 bases clipped from V and 4 bases from J, the junction kept 7 bases outside the gene matches. Germline CDR1 is KGHSH and CDR2 is LQKENI. There are 15 residues in the CDR3. In nucleotides, the CDR3 is TGTGCCAGCTCACAGACAGGGGGACCGGGAGAGACCCAGTACTTC. It encodes CASSQTGGPGETQYF.

V and J are TRBV6-1 and TRBJ2-1; D is tentatively TRBD1 or TRBD2 (5 bases each). CDR1 and CDR2 (germline): MNHNS, SASEGT. Trimming left V 6 bases short and J 7 bases short, with 19 bases between. The CDR3 is made up of 15 amino acids. The CDR3 region has the DNA TGTGCCAGCAGCCCCATGGGGGAAGTTAAAAATGAGCAGTTCTTC. It encodes CASSPMGEVKNEQFF.

The gene calls are TRBV25-1 and TRBJ1-1; a possible D gene is TRBD1 (6 bases). The CDR3 extends over 15 amino acids. In germline, CDR1 is MGHDK, CDR2 SYGVNS. Trimming removed 3 bases from V and 0 bases from J, with 11 bases in between. CDR3 sequence: CASSDPGALNTEAFF. The CDR3 nucleotides read TGTGCCAGCAGTGATCCAGGGGCCCTGAACACTGAAGCTTTCTTT.

V is TRBV29-1 and J is TRBJ2-7, with TRBD1 as a possible D gene (5 bases). This CDR3 comprises 13 residues. Germline CDR1 is SQVTM and CDR2 is ANQGSEA. Trimming removed 6 bases from V and 5 bases from J, with 17 bases in between. The CDR3 loop is CSVLTVQLDEQYF. In DNA form, the CDR3 reads TGCAGCGTCCTGACAGTTCAGCTAGACGAGCAGTACTTC.

The chain has TRBV3-1 and TRBJ1-5; D may be TRBD1 (5 bases). CDR3 length: 15 amino acids. Germline CDR1 reads LGHDT; CDR2 reads YNNKEL (reference sequence). Trimming stripped 5 bases from V and 4 bases from J, with 15 bases between. The CDR3 DNA follows: TGTGCCAGCAGCGTAGGGCCAGGGAAGAATCAGCCCCAGCATTTT. Encoded protein: CASSVGPGKNQPQHF. Complete variable domain (other parts from reference TRBV3-1 and TRBJ1-5): DTAVSQTPKYLVTQMGNDKSIKCEQNLGHDTMYWYKQDSKKFLKIMFSYNNKELIINETVPNRFSPKSPDKAHLNLHINSLELGDSAVYFCASSVGPGKNQPQHFGDGTRLSIL.

The DNA of the CDR3 is TGTGCCAGCAGAGACTGGACAACCGGCACTGAAGCTTTCTTT. Amino acid sequence: CASRDWTTGTEAFF. The gene calls are TRBV7-9 and TRBJ1-1; possible D gene TRBD1, 5 bases. Germline CDR1 reads SEHNR; CDR2 reads FQNEAQ (reference sequence). V was clipped by 6 bases and J by 4 bases, with 15 bases between them. This CDR3 has 14 amino acids.

In its sample, this clonotype was seen many times. This sequence joins TRBV5-1 and TRBJ2-1; a weak D match, TRBD1 (5 bases). CDR3 length equals 13 residues. CDR1 and CDR2 (germline): SGHRS, YFSETQ. Trimming shortened V by 3 bases and J by 8 bases, and 12 bases separated the two germline ends. CDR3 coding DNA: TGCGCCAGCAGCTGGCAGGGCGTAGATGAGCAGTTCTTC. As protein: CASSWQGVDEQFF.

This chain joins TRBV20-1 and TRBJ1-5; maybe TRBD1 (6 bases). In germline, CDR1 is DFQATT, CDR2 SNEGSKA (reference sequence). V was cut by 6 bases and J by 6 bases, with 18 bases left in between. CDR3 length equals 14 residues. DNA for the CDR3: TGCAGTGCCGGCGGGCAGGGGAAGGTTCAGCCCCAGCATTTT. The encoded protein is CSAGGQGKVQPQHF.

The chain couples TRBV11-2 to TRBJ2-5, with 11 bases matching TRBD2. V was clipped by 1 base and J by 4 bases; unmatched bases: 5. This CDR3 comprises 16 residues. Looked up from germline, CDR1 is SGHAT and CDR2 is FQNNGV. As DNA, the CDR3 is TGTGCCAGCAGCTTAGGGGGGACTAGCGGACGAGAGACCCAGTACTTC. The encoded protein is CASSLGGTSGRETQYF.

The CDR3 sequence: CASTPWDSKYNEQFF. Written as DNA, the CDR3 is TGTGCCAGCACCCCATGGGACTCGAAATACAATGAGCAGTTCTTC. The chain carries TRBV11-2 and TRBJ2-1; D is possibly TRBD2 (6 bases). The germline V gene has CDR1 SGHAT and CDR2 FQNNGV. Trimming cost V 7 bases and J 4 bases, with 17 bases left between them. There are 15 residues in the CDR3.